The rows below give T cell receptor beta chains drawn from one sample of a study of T-cell reconstitution after alpha-beta-depleted transplantation in children. TCRdb re-called the PCR reads with MiXCR, one entry per CDR3 protein. The profile shows approximately 520,000 distinct CDR3 sequences, about an eighth of them singletons. The specimen was PBMCs, mostly from graft donor cells, collected 180 days after TCRalphabeta/CD19-depleted stem cell transplant. These receptors were obtained from a female patient aged 2-15 years who had a stem cell transplant for aplastic anemia, so the T cells may come from the graft donor. Both conserved end residues are part of each CDR3. D genes are given only for firm matches. Not all rows give a size; the values are once, few, many and, for expanded clones, a class.

size: few; V: TRBV14; D: TRBD1; J: TRBJ2-1; CDR3: CASSQPDRGITYNEQFF; DNA: TGTGCCAGCAGCCAACCGGACAGGGGAATCACCTACAATGAGCAGTTCTTC
size: few; V: TRBV7-2; D: NA; J: TRBJ2-1; CDR3: CASTERNHNEQFF; DNA: TGTGCCAGCACAGAGAGGAACCACAATGAGCAGTTCTTC
size: NA; V: TRBV7-9; D: NA; J: TRBJ2-7; CDR3: CASSQVSPRGLYEQYF; DNA: TGTGCCAGCAGTCAAGTCTCCCCCCGCGGGCTATACGAGCAGTACTTC
size: NA; V: TRBV7-2; D: NA; J: TRBJ2-3; CDR3: CASSYPERNTQYF; DNA: TGTGCCAGCAGCTACCCAGAGCGGAATACGCAGTATTTT
size: many; V: TRBV12-3/TRBV12-4; D: TRBD2; J: TRBJ2-7; CDR3: CASSPGLVFSEQYF; DNA: TGTGCCAGCAGTCCCGGACTAGTTTTCTCCGAGCAGTACTTC
size: NA; V: TRBV29-1; D: NA; J: TRBJ1-1; CDR3: CSVDEQAVLNTEAFF; DNA: TGCAGCGTTGACGAACAGGCAGTATTGAACACTGAAGCTTTCTTT
size: NA; V: TRBV6-5; D: NA; J: TRBJ2-1; CDR3: CASSYSWQGAYNEQFF; DNA: TGTGCCAGCAGTTACTCGTGGCAGGGCGCCTACAATGAGCAGTTCTTC
size: NA; V: TRBV18; D: TRBD1; J: TRBJ2-7; CDR3: CASSPPVRGEQYF; DNA: TGTGCCAGCTCACCACCGGTCAGGGGGGAGCAGTACTTC
size: NA; V: TRBV12-3/TRBV12-4; D: TRBD2; J: TRBJ2-1; CDR3: CASSPGLDYHEQFF; DNA: TGTGCCAGCAGTCCGGGACTAGATTATCATGAGCAGTTCTTC
size: few; V: TRBV20-1; D: TRBD2; J: TRBJ2-1; CDR3: CSASDGRAGNEQFF; DNA: TGCAGTGCTAGTGATGGGAGGGCCGGGAATGAGCAGTTCTTC
size: many; V: TRBV5-1; D: TRBD1; J: TRBJ1-2; CDR3: CASSWGDSSGGYTF; DNA: TGCGCCAGCAGCTGGGGGGACAGCTCGGGTGGCTACACCTTC
size: NA; V: TRBV7-9; D: NA; J: TRBJ1-3; CDR3: CASSFLDDTIYF; DNA: TGTGCCAGCAGCTTCCTGGATGACACCATATATTTT
size: many; V: TRBV20-1; D: TRBD1; J: TRBJ1-5; CDR3: CSARQGPQPQHF; DNA: TGCAGTGCAAGACAGGGTCCTCAGCCCCAGCATTTT
size: NA; V: TRBV20-1; D: TRBD2; J: TRBJ2-1; CDR3: CSARDRLGLAGASTYNEQFF; DNA: TGCAGTGCTAGGGACAGGCTCGGGCTAGCGGGAGCTAGCACCTACAATGAGCAGTTCTTC
size: NA; V: TRBV9; D: TRBD1; J: TRBJ2-1; CDR3: CASPLVRDSTYNEQFF; DNA: TGTGCCAGCCCGTTAGTGAGGGACAGCACCTACAATGAGCAGTTCTTC
size: many; V: TRBV6-2/TRBV6-3; D: TRBD2; J: TRBJ2-1; CDR3: CASSYSVPGTTIAGNEQFF; DNA: TGTGCCAGCAGTTACTCTGTCCCCGGGACTACCATCGCGGGGAATGAGCAGTTCTTC
size: NA; V: TRBV25-1; D: TRBD2; J: TRBJ2-1; CDR3: CASRAAGGSNEQFF; DNA: TGTGCCTCTCGAGCGGCGGGGGGGTCTAATGAGCAGTTCTTC
size: NA; V: TRBV20-1; D: NA; J: TRBJ2-1; CDR3: CSARKSYNEQFF; DNA: TGCAGTGCTAGAAAATCCTACAATGAGCAGTTCTTC
size: many; V: TRBV18; D: TRBD2; J: TRBJ2-1; CDR3: CASSPPGLADEQFF; DNA: TGTGCCAGCTCACCGCCGGGACTAGCGGATGAGCAGTTCTTC
size: few; V: TRBV7-2; D: NA; J: TRBJ1-5; CDR3: CASSLRVGDQPQHF; DNA: TGTGCCAGCAGCTTGAGGGTGGGGGATCAGCCCCAGCATTTT
size: NA; V: TRBV20-1; D: TRBD1; J: TRBJ1-1; CDR3: CSARDRGQVTEAFF; DNA: TGCAGTGCTAGGGACAGGGGGCAGGTCACTGAAGCTTTCTTT
size: few; V: TRBV28; D: NA; J: TRBJ2-2; CDR3: CASMVAGTGELFF; DNA: TGTGCCAGCATGGTGGCAGGCACCGGGGAGCTGTTTTTT
size: many; V: TRBV29-1; D: TRBD1; J: TRBJ2-1; CDR3: CSVDGTAGQGFNEQFF; DNA: TGCAGCGTTGATGGTACGGCGGGACAGGGTTTCAATGAGCAGTTCTTC
size: few; V: TRBV5-1; D: NA; J: TRBJ1-4; CDR3: CASRKYRDPNEKLFF; DNA: TGCGCCAGCAGAAAATACAGGGATCCTAATGAAAAACTGTTTTTT
size: NA; V: TRBV10-3; D: TRBD1; J: TRBJ2-7; CDR3: CAISTGQGAGSYEQYF; DNA: TGTGCCATCAGTACTGGACAGGGGGCCGGATCCTACGAGCAGTACTTC
size: many; V: TRBV20-1; D: NA; J: TRBJ1-1; CDR3: CSVSAQNMNTEAFF; DNA: TGCAGTGTCTCGGCCCAGAACATGAACACTGAAGCTTTCTTT
size: many; V: TRBV7-8; D: TRBD1; J: TRBJ2-7; CDR3: CASSLMDRAWEQYF; DNA: TGTGCCAGCAGCTTAATGGACAGGGCTTGGGAGCAGTACTTC
size: few; V: TRBV5-6; D: NA; J: TRBJ2-1; CDR3: CASSLRWDSNEQFF; DNA: TGTGCCAGCAGCTTGAGGTGGGACTCCAATGAGCAGTTCTTC
size: few; V: TRBV7-6; D: NA; J: TRBJ2-1; CDR3: CASSLNLASNEQFF; DNA: TGTGCCAGCAGCTTAAATTTAGCGAGCAATGAGCAGTTCTTC
size: NA; V: TRBV5-1; D: NA; J: TRBJ1-1; CDR3: CASSWDGPEAFF; DNA: TGCGCCAGCAGCTGGGACGGCCCTGAAGCTTTCTTT
size: few; V: TRBV7-6; D: NA; J: TRBJ2-2; CDR3: CASSFGTTNTGELFF; DNA: TGTGCCAGCAGCTTCGGGACAACGAACACCGGGGAGCTGTTTTTT
size: NA; V: TRBV20-1; D: TRBD1; J: TRBJ1-1; CDR3: CTLDRGKNTEAFF; DNA: TGCACCCTCGACAGGGGGAAGAACACTGAAGCTTTCTTT
size: NA; V: TRBV27; D: NA; J: TRBJ1-2; CDR3: CASSPWGTGNYGYTF; DNA: TGTGCCAGCAGCCCCTGGGGCACAGGGAACTATGGCTACACCTTC
size: many; V: TRBV28; D: TRBD1; J: TRBJ2-7; CDR3: CASSAQGGHEQYF; DNA: TGTGCCAGCAGCGCGCAAGGGGGCCACGAGCAGTACTTC
size: few; V: TRBV7-9; D: NA; J: TRBJ1-2; CDR3: CASSLLGRTLGSGYTF; DNA: TGTGCCAGCAGCTTATTGGGACGGACCCTTGGGAGTGGCTACACCTTC
size: few; V: TRBV2; D: TRBD2; J: TRBJ2-3; CDR3: CASSEAQAGVDTQYF; DNA: TGTGCCAGCAGTGAAGCGCAAGCGGGAGTGGATACGCAGTATTTT
size: NA; V: TRBV9; D: TRBD2; J: TRBJ2-1; CDR3: CASSVATTSGTYEQFF; DNA: TGTGCCAGCAGCGTAGCTACAACTAGCGGGACCTATGAGCAGTTCTTC
size: NA; V: TRBV29-1; D: TRBD2; J: TRBJ2-7; CDR3: CSVEGGSGAHYEQYF; DNA: TGCAGCGTTGAAGGAGGGAGCGGGGCCCACTACGAGCAGTACTTC
size: few; V: TRBV9; D: TRBD1; J: TRBJ1-4; CDR3: CASSFGQGRTNEKLFF; DNA: TGTGCCAGCAGCTTCGGACAGGGGAGGACTAATGAAAAACTGTTTTTT
size: few; V: TRBV5-1; D: NA; J: TRBJ1-4; CDR3: CASSLDRPNEKLFF; DNA: TGCGCCAGCAGCTTGGACAGGCCTAATGAAAAACTGTTTTTT
size: few; V: TRBV29-1; D: NA; J: TRBJ1-1; CDR3: CSVERQERTEAFF; DNA: TGCAGCGTTGAAAGACAGGAGCGAACTGAAGCTTTCTTT
size: many; V: TRBV27; D: TRBD1; J: TRBJ2-5; CDR3: CASKRQGAWETQYF; DNA: TGTGCCAGCAAGAGGCAGGGGGCTTGGGAGACCCAGTACTTC
size: few; V: TRBV12-3/TRBV12-4; D: NA; J: TRBJ2-7; CDR3: CASSGGWTYEQYF; DNA: TGTGCCAGCAGTGGGGGCTGGACGTACGAGCAGTACTTC
size: NA; V: TRBV18; D: NA; J: TRBJ2-5; CDR3: CASSPEGSETQYF; DNA: TGTGCCAGCTCACCAGAAGGGTCAGAGACCCAGTACTTC
size: NA; V: TRBV28; D: TRBD2; J: TRBJ2-7; CDR3: CASRREPRGEQYF; DNA: TGTGCCAGCAGGCGGGAGCCTCGAGGGGAGCAGTACTTC
size: NA; V: TRBV7-9; D: TRBD1; J: TRBJ2-6; CDR3: CASSRRDRVSGANVLTF; DNA: TGTGCCAGCAGCCGCCGGGACAGGGTCTCTGGGGCCAACGTCCTGACTTTC
size: few; V: TRBV6-4; D: NA; J: TRBJ1-1; CDR3: CASSRTYDRTDNTEAFF; DNA: TGTGCCAGCAGTCGAACTTACGACAGGACAGACAACACTGAAGCTTTCTTT
size: NA; V: TRBV28; D: NA; J: TRBJ2-1; CDR3: CATSLTGSSYNEQFF; DNA: TGTGCCACCAGTCTAACGGGGAGCTCCTACAATGAGCAGTTCTTC
size: NA; V: TRBV24-1; D: TRBD1; J: TRBJ1-2; CDR3: CATSDSRQGPYYGYTF; DNA: TGTGCCACCAGTGATTCCAGACAGGGACCGTACTATGGCTACACCTTC
size: few; V: TRBV5-1; D: NA; J: TRBJ1-1; CDR3: CASSFGRGANTEAFF; DNA: TGCGCCAGCAGCTTTGGAAGGGGGGCGAACACTGAAGCTTTCTTT
size: many; V: TRBV12-3/TRBV12-4; D: NA; J: TRBJ2-5; CDR3: CASSSSAGRRKTQYF; DNA: TGTGCCAGCAGTTCCTCCGCGGGTAGGAGGAAGACCCAGTACTTC
size: many; V: TRBV25-1; D: TRBD1; J: TRBJ2-2; CDR3: CASRARSGGNTGELFF; DNA: TGTGCCAGCAGGGCTAGGTCAGGGGGCAACACCGGGGAGCTGTTTTTT
size: NA; V: TRBV21-1; D: NA; J: TRBJ2-4; CDR3: CASSTPTGARNIQYF; DNA: TGTGCCAGCAGCACACCTACAGGGGCGCGGAACATTCAGTACTTC
size: NA; V: TRBV5-1; D: TRBD2; J: TRBJ2-3; CDR3: CASSAGGDGDTQYF; DNA: TGCGCCAGCAGCGCGGGGGGGGACGGAGATACGCAGTATTTT
size: NA; V: TRBV20-1; D: TRBD2; J: TRBJ2-1; CDR3: CSARDLTSGRTYNEQFF; DNA: TGCAGTGCTAGAGATCTCACTAGCGGGAGGACCTACAATGAGCAGTTCTTC
size: NA; V: TRBV4-3; D: NA; J: TRBJ1-6; CDR3: CASSQAFSGTRSPLHF; DNA: TGCGCCAGCAGCCAAGCTTTTTCCGGGACTAGGTCACCCCTCCACTTT
size: few; V: TRBV20-1; D: TRBD2; J: TRBJ2-5; CDR3: CSARGLAQQETQYF; DNA: TGCAGTGCTAGAGGACTAGCACAGCAAGAGACCCAGTACTTC